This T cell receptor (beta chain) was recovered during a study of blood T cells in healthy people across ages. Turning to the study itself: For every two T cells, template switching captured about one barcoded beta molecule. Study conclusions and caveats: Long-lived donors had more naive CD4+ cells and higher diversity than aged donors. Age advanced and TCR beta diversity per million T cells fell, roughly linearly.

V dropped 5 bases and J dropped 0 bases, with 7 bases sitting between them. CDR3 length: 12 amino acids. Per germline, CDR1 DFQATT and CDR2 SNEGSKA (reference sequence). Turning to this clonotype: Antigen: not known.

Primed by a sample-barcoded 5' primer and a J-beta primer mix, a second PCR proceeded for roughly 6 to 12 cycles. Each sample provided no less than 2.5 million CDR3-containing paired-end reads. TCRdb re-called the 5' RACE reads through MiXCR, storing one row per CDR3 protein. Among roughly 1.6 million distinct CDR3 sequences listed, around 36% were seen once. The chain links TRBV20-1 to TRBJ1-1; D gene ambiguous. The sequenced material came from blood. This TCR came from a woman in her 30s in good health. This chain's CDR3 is CSAYGMNTEAFF. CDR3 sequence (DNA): TGCAGTGCTTATGGCATGAACACTGAAGCTTTCTTT.